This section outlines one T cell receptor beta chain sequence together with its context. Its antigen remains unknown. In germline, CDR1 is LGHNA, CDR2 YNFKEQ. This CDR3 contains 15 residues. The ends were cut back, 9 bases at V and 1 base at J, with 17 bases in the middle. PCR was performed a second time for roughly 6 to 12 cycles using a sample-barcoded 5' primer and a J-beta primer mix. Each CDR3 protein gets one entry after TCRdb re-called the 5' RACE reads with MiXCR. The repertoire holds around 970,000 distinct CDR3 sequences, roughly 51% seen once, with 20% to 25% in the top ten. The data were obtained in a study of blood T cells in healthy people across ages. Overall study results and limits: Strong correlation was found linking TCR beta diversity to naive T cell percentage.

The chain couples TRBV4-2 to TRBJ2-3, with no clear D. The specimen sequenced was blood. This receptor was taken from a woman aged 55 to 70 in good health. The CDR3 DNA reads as TGTGCCAGTAGCTCAGATGGTAAGGGCACAGATACGCAGTATTTT. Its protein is CASSSDGKGTDTQYF.